This T cell receptor beta chain was sequenced in a study of blood T cell repertoires in COVID-19. Overall study context: The United States, Italy and Spain supplied acute and convalescent COVID-19 samples.

Here immunoSEQ multiplex PCR was the method, and the copy in TCRdb shows in-frame clones only, minus some. This table has 300,000 to 350,000 clones, over 75% appearing once. The germline V and J ends were trimmed by 4 bases and 7 bases, with 23 bases remaining between them. This CDR3 contains 16 residues. Germline values: CDR1 MNHEY, CDR2 SVGAGI. Cohorts were assigned according to the clinical history that participants reported. This clone was counted once. The V gene is TRBV6-5, the J gene TRBJ2-7, with a tentative D call TRBD1 (8 bases). The sample was PBMCs or T cells enriched from blood (not recorded which). The TCR sequence derives from a young man who had recovered from COVID-19. The CDR3 nucleotides are TGTGCCAGCAGTTTTCTTGACAGGGGAGGGTTTTCGGAGCAGTACTTC. As protein: CASSFLDRGGFSEQYF.